These T cell receptor beta chains were read from a single sample in a study of blood T cells in healthy people across ages. One entry per CDR3 protein, called by TCRdb with MiXCR from the 5' RACE reads. This sample carries around 820,000 distinct CDR3 sequences, about 25% of them seen once, and the ten largest clones take roughly 3.5%. The same sample was also used in a study of T cells of mothers and their children.

The sequencing sample was made of blood. The receptors were gathered from a boy aged 10-17 years in good health. CDR3s include the opening cysteine and the closing phenylalanine or tryptophan. The D gene is left open where the match is weak. Clone size is stated in some rows and not others, as once, few, many or a class when expanded.

J gene,clone size,D gene,V gene,CDR3 DNA,CDR3 protein
TRBJ2-5,NA,TRBD1,TRBV5-1,TGCGCCAGCAGCTTGTATGGGACAGGGGAGATGGGGACCCAGTACTTC,CASSLYGTGEMGTQYF
TRBJ1-5,NA,TRBD1,TRBV7-6,TGTGCCAGCAGCCACTTGGGACAGGGCGGTCAGCCCCAGCATTTT,CASSHLGQGGQPQHF
TRBJ2-7,NA,TRBD1,TRBV7-2,TGTGCCAGCAGCCCAGGGGGCTCAGGGTCCGAGCAGTACTTC,CASSPGGSGSEQYF
TRBJ2-2,few,NA,TRBV6-5,TGTGCCAGCAGGGACGACAGGGAGCTGTTTTTT,CASRDDRELFF
TRBJ2-7,few,NA,TRBV29-1,TGCAGCGTAAAACCCCACGAGCAGTACTTC,CSVKPHEQYF
TRBJ1-3,many,NA,TRBV28,TGTGCCAGCAGTTTAGAGGGAAACACCATATATTTT,CASSLEGNTIYF
TRBJ1-1,few,NA,TRBV29-1,TGCAGCGTTCGGACGGGAAACACTGAAGCTCTCTTT,CSVRTGNTEALF
TRBJ1-5,few,NA,TRBV15,TGTGCCACCAGCAGAGATTCGGGTCAGCCCCAGCATTTT,CATSRDSGQPQHF
TRBJ2-7,NA,NA,TRBV10-3,TGTGCCATCAGTAGAACTCACCTGGAGGAGGAGCAGTACTTC,CAISRTHLEEEQYF
TRBJ2-1,NA,TRBD1,TRBV7-2,TGTGCCAGCAGCTCCGGGACAGGGGGCTCCCGCTCCTACAATGAGCAGTTCTTC,CASSSGTGGSRSYNEQFF
TRBJ2-1,few,TRBD2,TRBV20-1,TGCAGTGCGCCGGGACTAGCGGGATATAATGAGCAGTTCTTC,CSAPGLAGYNEQFF
TRBJ1-1,once,TRBD1,TRBV3-1,TGTGCCAGCAGCCCCGGGACAGGGCACACTGAAGCTTTCTTT,CASSPGTGHTEAFF
TRBJ2-5,few,NA,TRBV20-1,TGCAGTGCTAGACCGGGGTGGGCCAAAGAAGAGACCCAGTACTTC,CSARPGWAKEETQYF
TRBJ2-1,few,NA,TRBV3-1,TGTGCCAGCAGCGACCCGACCTTGGAAGAGCAGTTCTTC,CASSDPTLEEQFF
TRBJ2-3,NA,TRBD2,TRBV29-1,TGCAGCGCCGACCCCCGGACTAGCGGGGCCACAGATACGCAGTATTTT,CSADPRTSGATDTQYF
TRBJ2-3,few,NA,TRBV12-3/TRBV12-4,TGTGCCAGCAGTTTAGGAGTGGGCAAAGATACGCAGTATTTT,CASSLGVGKDTQYF
TRBJ1-2,NA,NA,TRBV29-1,TGCAGCGTTGAAGGGGGGCTCGGCTACACCTTC,CSVEGGLGYTF
TRBJ2-7,NA,NA,TRBV27,TGTGCCAGCAGTTTCCAGGTCTCCTACGAGCAGTACTTC,CASSFQVSYEQYF
TRBJ1-5,few,TRBD1,TRBV5-6,TGTGCCAGCAGCGCGACAGGGGCGGGCAATCAGCCCCAGCATTTT,CASSATGAGNQPQHF
TRBJ1-6,NA,NA,TRBV5-5,TGTGCCAGCAGCTTGCCGACTAATTCACCCCTCCACTTT,CASSLPTNSPLHF
TRBJ2-7,NA,TRBD2,TRBV20-1,TGCAGTGCTAGAGGGGATCCACAACTAGCGGTTTCCTACGAGCAGTACTTC,CSARGDPQLAVSYEQYF
TRBJ2-3,many,TRBD1,TRBV20-1,TGCAGTGCTCCTTTGGGACAGGGAACAGATACGCAGTATTTT,CSAPLGQGTDTQYF
TRBJ2-7,few,NA,TRBV12-3/TRBV12-4,TGTGCCAGCAGGTCCACGGGGGCGGCCTACGAGCAGTACTTC,CASRSTGAAYEQYF
TRBJ2-1,few,TRBD2,TRBV6-6,TGTGCCAGCAGTTACCCCGGACTAGCGGGGGGGCGCGAGCAGTTCTTC,CASSYPGLAGGREQFF
TRBJ1-5,NA,NA,TRBV19,TGTGCCAGTAGTATAGGGGTCCCACGGGCCAATCAGCCCCAGCATTTT,CASSIGVPRANQPQHF
TRBJ2-5,NA,TRBD2,TRBV6-1,TGTGCCAGCAGTGAAGGGGTACTAGCGGGGGGGCAGGAGACCCAGTACTTC,CASSEGVLAGGQETQYF
TRBJ2-5,few,TRBD2,TRBV12-3/TRBV12-4,TGTGCCAGCAGTTTTGTAGCGGGAGAGACCCAGTACTTC,CASSFVAGETQYF
TRBJ2-7,few,TRBD1,TRBV7-2,TGTGCCAGCAGCTACCGGGACAGGGGTCGCGAGCAGTACTTC,CASSYRDRGREQYF
TRBJ2-6,few,NA,TRBV7-9,TGTGCCAGCAGCTCAAGTCCGGGTAGGGGGGCTGGGGCCAACGTCCTGACTTTC,CASSSSPGRGAGANVLTF
TRBJ1-6,NA,TRBD1,TRBV20-1,TGCAGTGCTAACTTATTGGGACAGAACTATAATTCACCCCTCCACTTT,CSANLLGQNYNSPLHF
TRBJ2-1,NA,NA,TRBV19,TGTGCCAGTAGTATAGCTGGTTTGCGCCGCCGGGGGAATGAGCAGTTCTTC,CASSIAGLRRRGNEQFF
TRBJ2-1,few,TRBD1,TRBV7-2,TGTGCCAGCAGCTTAGTTGGACAGGTTTACAATGAGCAGTTCTTC,CASSLVGQVYNEQFF
TRBJ2-5,few,TRBD1,TRBV7-2,TGTGCCAGCAGCTTAGGGGGGACAGGGAAACAAGAGACCCAGTACTTC,CASSLGGTGKQETQYF
TRBJ2-5,few,NA,TRBV20-1,TGCAGTGCTAGAGTCCCGGGCTCAGAACTGGAGACCCAGTACTTC,CSARVPGSELETQYF
TRBJ1-2,NA,NA,TRBV20-1,TGCAGTGCTACGGATCAATTTAACTATGGCTACACCTTC,CSATDQFNYGYTF
TRBJ2-5,NA,TRBD1,TRBV2,TGTGCCAGCAGTGAGACGACAGGGACGGAGACCCAGTACTTC,CASSETTGTETQYF
TRBJ2-7,few,NA,TRBV7-9,TGTGCCAGCAGACGAGGGATCTACGAGCAGTACTTC,CASRRGIYEQYF
TRBJ2-5,NA,NA,TRBV12-3/TRBV12-4,TGTGCCAGCAGTATTATCTACCAAGAGACCCAGTACTTC,CASSIIYQETQYF